This TCR beta chain was sequenced for a study of blood T cell repertoires in COVID-19. About the research overall: COVID-19 samples collected from the United States, Italy and Spain covered acute and convalescent phases. The analysed material was cDNA or gDNA that came from T cells, B-cell-depleted T cells, or PBMCs.

In the original analysis: The authors estimated nucleated cell counts from reference gene primer amplification. This table comes from immunoSEQ multiplex PCR, and its TCRdb copy is limited to in-frame clones, with some not included. V, J and clone size are taken as reported in that table, and D and trimming were inferred from the DNA itself. The sample has about 14,000 clones; approximately 88% are singletons. The CDR3 loop spans 14 amino acids. V was pared by 1 base and J by 0 bases, with 7 bases between. Germline lookup yields CDR1 SGHTA and CDR2 FQGNSA. The sequenced sample consisted of peripheral blood. This sequence joins TRBV7-2 and TRBJ2-7; no clear D. The source is a human donor in a cohort sampled during active COVID-19. The CDR3 DNA sequence: TGTGCCAGCAGCTTAGGTGTTAGCTCCTACGAGCAGTACTTC. It codes for CASSLGVSSYEQYF. The whole variable domain, remainder taken from reference TRBV7-2 and TRBJ2-7, is GAGVSQSPSNKVTEKGKDVELRCDPISGHTALYWYRQSLGQGLEFLIYFQGNSAPDKSGLPSDRFSAERTGGSVSTLTIQRTQQEDSAVYLCASSLGVSSYEQYFGPGTRLTVT.